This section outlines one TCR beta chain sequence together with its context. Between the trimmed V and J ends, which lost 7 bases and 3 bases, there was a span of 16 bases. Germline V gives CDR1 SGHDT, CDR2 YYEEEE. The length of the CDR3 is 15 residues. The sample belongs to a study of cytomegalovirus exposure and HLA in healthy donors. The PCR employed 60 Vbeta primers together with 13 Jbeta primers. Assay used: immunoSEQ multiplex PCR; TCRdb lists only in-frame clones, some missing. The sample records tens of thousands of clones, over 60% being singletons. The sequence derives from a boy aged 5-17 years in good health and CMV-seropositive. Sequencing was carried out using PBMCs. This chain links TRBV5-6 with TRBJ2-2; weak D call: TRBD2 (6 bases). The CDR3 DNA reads TGTGCCAGCGGCCAGACTAGTTCCTACACCGGGGAGCTGTTTTTT. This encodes CASGQTSSYTGELFF.